The next 20 T cell receptor beta chains were all read from a single sample in a study of blood T cell repertoires in COVID-19. Clones were sequenced by immunoSEQ multiplex PCR, and TCRdb holds only the in-frame ones, with some missing. The sample has 150,000 or so clones, around 73% seen once. The sample consisted of peripheral blood. The receptor set was obtained from a woman between 50 and 59 years old with active or convalescent COVID-19.

The gene calls are TRBV5-4 and TRBJ2-4; TRBD1 matches at 7 bases. The CDR3 contains 14 residues. V trimming: 6 bases; J trimming: 1 base; junction bases outside the gene matches: 4. Germline values: CDR1 SGHNT, CDR2 YYREEE (reference sequence). The CDR3 sequence is CASTDREAKNIQYF. The CDR3 DNA reads as TGTGCCAGCACCGACAGGGAGGCCAAAAACATTCAGTACTTC.

The chain couples TRBV28 to TRBJ2-7; the D is unclear. The V end was cut by 2 bases, the J end by 3 bases, with 11 bases between. CDR3 length: 14 amino acids. Per germline, CDR1 MDHEN and CDR2 SYDVKM. CDR3 nucleotide sequence: TGTGCCAGCAGTTTAGTCCACCAGAACTACGAGCAGTACTTC. This gives the protein CASSLVHQNYEQYF.

The chain recombines TRBV25-1 with TRBJ2-7, with D perhaps TRBD1 (6 bases). CDR1 is MGHDK, CDR2 SYGVNS, per germline. V lost 4 bases and J lost 5, with 12 bases in between. The CDR3 contains 13 residues. The CDR3 loop reads CASSALAGDEQYF. CDR3 bases: TGTGCCAGCAGTGCCCTGGCAGGGGACGAGCAGTACTTC.

The chain couples TRBV7-9 to TRBJ2-2; perhaps TRBD1 as D (6 bases). Trimming shortened V by 5 bases and J by 5 bases, and 15 bases separated the two germline ends. Per germline, CDR1 SEHNR and CDR2 FQNEAQ (reference sequence). This CDR3 is 15 amino acids long. CDR3 amino acids: CASSTRTVGTGELFF. The CDR3 coding sequence is TGTGCCAGCAGCACCCGGACAGTGGGGACCGGGGAGCTGTTTTTT.

This clone was seen many times. The V call is TRBV30, the J call TRBJ1-6, with D possibly being TRBD1 (5 bases). This CDR3 is 16 amino acids long. Per the germline V gene, CDR1 is GTSNPN and CDR2 is SVGIG (reference sequence). Trimming took 5 bases from V and 0 from J, leaving 14 bases between them. Written as DNA, the CDR3 is TGTGCCTGGGGGCCGCAGGACAACTCCTATAATTCACCCCTCCACTTT. It specifies CAWGPQDNSYNSPLHF.

The CDR3 nucleotides read TGCGCCAGCAGCCCGACAGAGGCAGGGTACGAGCAGTACTTC. The encoded protein is CASSPTEAGYEQYF. This chain uses TRBV4-1 with TRBJ2-7; the D gene is possibly TRBD1 (5 bases). V dropped 4 bases and J dropped 4 bases, with 14 bases sitting between them. Germline V gene data show CDR1 as MGHRA and CDR2 as YSYEKL. This CDR3 spans 14 amino acids.

The V and J genes are TRBV7-9 and TRBJ1-1, with no clear D. Trimming removed 3 bases from V and 4 bases from J, with 12 bases in between. Germline values: CDR1 SEHNR, CDR2 FQNEAQ (reference sequence). There are 14 residues in the CDR3. In nucleotides, the CDR3 is TGTGCCAGCAGCTTGGAGGGTACGGGCACTGAAGCTTTCTTT. Protein sequence: CASSLEGTGTEAFF. Drawing the rest from reference TRBV7-9 and TRBJ1-1, the complete variable domain is DTGVSQNPRHKITKRGQNVTFRCDPISEHNRLYWYRQTLGQGPEFLTYFQNEAQLEKSRLLSDRFSAERPKGSFSTLEIQRTEQGDSAMYLCASSLEGTGTEAFFGQGTRLTVV.

This chain joins TRBV7-2 and TRBJ2-7, with 7 nucleotides matching TRBD2. The CDR3 covers 14 residues. V was pared by 4 bases and J by 3 bases, with 6 bases of the junction left unmatched. CDR1 SGHTA and CDR2 FQGNSA come from the germline V gene. The CDR3, as DNA: TGTGCCAGCAGCTATGGGGGGGGAGACTACGAGCAGTACTTC. It yields the protein CASSYGGGDYEQYF.

This sequence joins TRBV7-8 and TRBJ2-1; D not certain. The CDR3 totals 15 residues. Germline V lookup: CDR1 SGHVS, CDR2 FQNEAQ. Trimming cost V 4 bases and J 5 bases, with 15 bases left between them. CDR3 region: CASSSYSLRNNEQFF. DNA for the CDR3: TGTGCCAGCAGCTCTTACTCACTGAGAAACAATGAGCAGTTCTTC.

CDR3 sequence: CASTRSSGAYSSYNEQFF. DNA for the CDR3: TGTGCCAGCACCCGATCTAGCGGGGCTTATAGCTCCTACAATGAGCAGTTCTTC. The chain has TRBV7-8 and TRBJ2-1; the match to TRBD2 covers 9 bases. The CDR3 is 18 residues long. V was clipped by 7 bases and J by 0 bases; unmatched bases: 13. CDR1 SGHVS and CDR2 FQNEAQ come from the germline V gene.

V gene TRBV9 combines with J gene TRBJ2-3; TRBD1 agrees at 8 bases. The V segment lost 4 bases and the J segment 4 bases; nucleotides outside the gene matches: 11. CDR1 is SGDLS, CDR2 YYNGEE, per germline. The CDR3 sequence is 16 residues long. The CDR3 spells CASSPPQGGVADTQYF. The CDR3 nucleotides are TGTGCCAGCAGCCCCCCACAGGGGGGCGTGGCAGATACGCAGTATTTT. The complete variable domain, with remaining parts taken from reference TRBV9 and TRBJ2-3, reads DSGVTQTPKHLITATGQRVTLRCSPRSGDLSVYWYQQSLDQGLQFLIQYYNGEERAKGNILERFSAQQFPDLHSELNLSSLELGDSALYFCASSPPQGGVADTQYFGPGTRLTVL.

This clone was seen only once. The chain has TRBV7-9 and TRBJ1-4; 10 nucleotides line up with TRBD1. This CDR3 region has 16 residues. The V gene end was trimmed by 0 bases and the J gene end by 7 bases; junction bases not matched to a gene: 5. Germline V gene sequence: CDR1 SEHNR, CDR2 FQNEAQ (reference sequence). The CDR3 loop is CASSLAPGQGSEKLFF. CDR3 DNA: TGTGCCAGCAGCTTAGCGCCGGGACAGGGGAGTGAAAAACTGTTTTTT.

The J gene is TRBJ1-2, the V gene TRBV11-2, with a possible D match to TRBD1 (6 bases). The CDR3 has 14 amino acids. CDR1 is SGHAT and CDR2 is FQNNGV in the germline V gene. The V end was cut by 4 bases, the J end by 8 bases, with 17 bases between. CDR3 loop: CASSSHREPGGYTF. The DNA for the CDR3 is TGTGCCAGCAGCTCCCACAGGGAACCTGGGGGCTACACCTTC. Drawing the rest from reference TRBV11-2 and TRBJ1-2, the complete variable domain is EAGVAQSPRYKIIEKRQSVAFWCNPISGHATLYWYQQILGQGPKLLIQFQNNGVVDDSQLPKDRFSAERLKGVDSTLKIQPAKLEDSAVYLCASSSHREPGGYTFGSGTRLTVV.

The gene calls are TRBV7-3 and TRBJ1-2; TRBD1 matches at 7 bases. J was trimmed by 4 bases and V by 1 base; bases with no gene match: 0. The CDR3 is made up of 13 amino acids. Germline V gives CDR1 SGHTA, CDR2 FQGTGA. CDR3 DNA sequence: TGTGCCAGCAGCTTAAGACAGGGCTATGGCTACACCTTC. Its protein product is CASSLRQGYGYTF.

This clone has a handful of counts. The chain joins TRBV7-2 to TRBJ1-3; 7 bases align to TRBD1. J lost 1 base, V lost 2 bases, and 2 bases had no gene match. Germline CDR1 is SGHTA and CDR2 is FQGNSA. The CDR3 contains 15 residues. CDR3 amino acids: CASSLQTGSGNTIYF. The CDR3 bases are TGTGCCAGCAGCTTACAGACAGGGTCTGGAAACACCATATATTTT.

The chain recombines TRBV19 with TRBJ2-3, with D unresolved. The CDR3 runs 13 residues. Trimming pared 3 bases from V and 6 bases from J, leaving 10 bases between. From germline, CDR1 is LNHDA and CDR2 SQIVND (reference sequence). CDR3 amino acids: CASSIAGSDTQYF. As DNA, the CDR3 is TGTGCCAGTAGTATTGCAGGTTCCGATACGCAGTATTTT. Supplemented by reference TRBV19 and TRBJ2-3, the full variable domain reads DGGITQSPKYLFRKEGQNVTLSCEQNLNHDAMYWYRQDPGQGLRLIYYSQIVNDFQKGDIAEGYSVSREKKESFPLTVTSAQKNPTAFYLCASSIAGSDTQYFGPGTRLTVL.

This clone has only a few counts. This chain uses TRBV6-1 with TRBJ1-5; TRBD1 might be the D (5 bases). Germline CDR1 is MNHNS and CDR2 is SASEGT. V was clipped by 4 bases and J by 2 bases, with 24 bases between them. This CDR3 has 19 residues. CDR3 residues: CASSARNIQGLGGNQPQHF. The CDR3 DNA sequence: TGTGCCAGCAGTGCAAGAAATATTCAGGGTTTGGGTGGCAATCAGCCCCAGCATTTT.

The rearrangement joins TRBV19 to TRBJ2-7; possibly TRBD2 for D (5 bases). CDR3 length: 16 amino acids. V was shortened by 4 bases and J by 0 bases, with 16 bases between the two germline ends. CDR1 is LNHDA and CDR2 is SQIVND in the germline V gene (reference sequence). The CDR3 DNA is TGTGCCAGTAGTACTTACAGCGGAACACGCTCCTACGAGCAGTACTTC. Translating gives CASSTYSGTRSYEQYF.

The chain has TRBV5-4 and TRBJ1-6; tentatively, D is TRBD1 (6 bases). CDR1 is SGHNT and CDR2 is YYREEE in the germline V gene (reference sequence). V was cut by 4 bases and J by 6 bases, with 11 bases left in between. This CDR3 has 14 amino acids. The CDR3 nucleotides are TGTGCCAGCAGCCTGGACAGTTCTAATTCACCCCTCCACTTT. This sequence encodes CASSLDSSNSPLHF.

This clone was counted once. This chain links TRBV14 with TRBJ2-7, with D perhaps TRBD1 (5 bases). This CDR3 is built from 13 residues. Between the trimmed V and J ends, which lost 5 bases and 4 bases, there was a span of 12 bases. The germline V gene encodes CDR1 SGHDN and CDR2 FVKESK. CDR3 in amino acids: CASSSPDSYEQYF. For the CDR3, the DNA is TGTGCCAGCAGCTCCCCCGACAGTTACGAGCAGTACTTC.